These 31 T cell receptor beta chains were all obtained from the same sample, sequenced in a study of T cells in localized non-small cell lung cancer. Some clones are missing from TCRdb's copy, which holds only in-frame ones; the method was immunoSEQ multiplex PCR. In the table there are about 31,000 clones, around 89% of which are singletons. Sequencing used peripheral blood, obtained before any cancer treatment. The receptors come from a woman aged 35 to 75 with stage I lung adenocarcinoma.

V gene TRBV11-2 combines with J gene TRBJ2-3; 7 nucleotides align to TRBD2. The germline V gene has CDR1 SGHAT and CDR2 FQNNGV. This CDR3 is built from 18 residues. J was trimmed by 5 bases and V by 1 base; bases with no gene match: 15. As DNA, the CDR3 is TGTGCCAGCAGCTTAGGAGGGCGGGACTACCAAACACGAGATACGCAGTATTTT. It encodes CASSLGGRDYQTRDTQYF.

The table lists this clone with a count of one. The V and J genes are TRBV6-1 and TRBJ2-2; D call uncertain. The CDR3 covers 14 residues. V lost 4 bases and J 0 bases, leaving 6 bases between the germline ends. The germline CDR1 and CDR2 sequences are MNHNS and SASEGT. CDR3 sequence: CASSASTNTGELFF. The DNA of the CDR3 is TGTGCCAGCAGTGCTTCAACGAACACCGGGGAGCTGTTTTTT.

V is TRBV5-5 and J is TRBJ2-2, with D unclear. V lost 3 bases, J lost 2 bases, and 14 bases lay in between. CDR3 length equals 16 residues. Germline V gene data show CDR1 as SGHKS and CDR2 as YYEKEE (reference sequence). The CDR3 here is CASSSDSRYNTGELFF. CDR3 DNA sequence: TGTGCCAGCAGCTCTGACTCCCGTTATAACACCGGGGAGCTGTTTTTT.

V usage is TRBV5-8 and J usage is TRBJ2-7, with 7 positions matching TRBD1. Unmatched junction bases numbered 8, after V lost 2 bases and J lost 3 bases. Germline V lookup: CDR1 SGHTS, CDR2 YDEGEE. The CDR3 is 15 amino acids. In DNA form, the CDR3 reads TGTGCCAGCAGCTTAAAGGGGGCAGGAGGCTACGAGCAGTACTTC. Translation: CASSLKGAGGYEQYF.

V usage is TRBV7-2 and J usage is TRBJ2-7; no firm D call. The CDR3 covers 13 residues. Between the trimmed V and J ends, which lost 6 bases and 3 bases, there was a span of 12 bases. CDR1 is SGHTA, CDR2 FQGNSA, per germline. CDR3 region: CASSSFGDYEQYF. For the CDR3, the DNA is TGTGCCAGCAGTTCCTTCGGAGACTACGAGCAGTACTTC. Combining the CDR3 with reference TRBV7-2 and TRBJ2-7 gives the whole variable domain GAGVSQSPSNKVTEKGKDVELRCDPISGHTALYWYRQSLGQGLEFLIYFQGNSAPDKSGLPSDRFSAERTGGSVSTLTIQRTQQEDSAVYLCASSSFGDYEQYFGPGTRLTVT.

This CDR3 is CASSPAQRNTEAFF. CDR3 bases: TGTGCCAGCTCACCAGCACAGAGGAACACTGAAGCTTTCTTT. V usage is TRBV18 and J usage is TRBJ1-1; D unclear. The CDR3 is made up of 14 amino acids. The germline CDR1 and CDR2 sequences are KGHSH and LQKENI. Trimming took off 2 bases at V and 1 base at J, with 8 bases between the two ends. Full variable domain (outside the CDR3, taken from reference TRBV18 and TRBJ1-1): NAGVMQNPRHLVRRRGQEARLRCSPMKGHSHVYWYRQLPEEGLKFMVYLQKENIIDESGMPKERFSAEFPKEGPSILRIQQVVRGDSAAYFCASSPAQRNTEAFFGQGTRLTVV.

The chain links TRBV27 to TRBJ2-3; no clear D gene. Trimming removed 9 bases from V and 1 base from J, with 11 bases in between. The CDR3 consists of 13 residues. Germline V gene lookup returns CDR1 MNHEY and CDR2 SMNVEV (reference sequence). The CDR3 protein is CASKIYGTDTQYF. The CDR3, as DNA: TGTGCCAGTAAAATCTATGGCACAGATACGCAGTATTTT.

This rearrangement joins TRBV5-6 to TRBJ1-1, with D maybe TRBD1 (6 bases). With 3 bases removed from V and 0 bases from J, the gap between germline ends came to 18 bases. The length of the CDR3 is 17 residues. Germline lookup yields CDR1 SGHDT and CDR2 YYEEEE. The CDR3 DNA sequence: TGTGCCAGCAGCTCCAGGACAGCTCCTCTTTTGAACACTGAAGCTTTCTTT. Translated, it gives CASSSRTAPLLNTEAFF.

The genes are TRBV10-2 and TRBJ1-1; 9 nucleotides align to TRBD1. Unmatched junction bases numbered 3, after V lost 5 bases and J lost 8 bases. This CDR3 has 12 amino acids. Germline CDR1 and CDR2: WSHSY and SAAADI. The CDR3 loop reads CASSFGQGEAFF. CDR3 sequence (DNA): TGCGCCAGCAGTTTCGGACAGGGGGAAGCTTTCTTT.

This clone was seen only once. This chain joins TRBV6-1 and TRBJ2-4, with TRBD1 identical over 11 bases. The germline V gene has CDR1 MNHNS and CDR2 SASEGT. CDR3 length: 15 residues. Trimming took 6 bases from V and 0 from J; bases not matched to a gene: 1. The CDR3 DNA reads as TGTGCCAGCAGGGACAGGGGGCAAGCCAAAAACATTCAGTACTTC. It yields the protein CASRDRGQAKNIQYF.

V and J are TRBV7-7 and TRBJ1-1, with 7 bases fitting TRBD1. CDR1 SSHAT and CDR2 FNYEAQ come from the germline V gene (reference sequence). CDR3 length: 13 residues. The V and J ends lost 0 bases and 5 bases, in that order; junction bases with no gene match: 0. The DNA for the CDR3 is TGTGCCAGCAGCTTAGCCAGGGGGACTGAAGCTTTCTTT. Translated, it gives CASSLARGTEAFF. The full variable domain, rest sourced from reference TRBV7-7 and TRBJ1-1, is GAGVSQSPRYKVTKRGQDVTLRCDPISSHATLYWYQQALGQGPEFLTYFNYEAQPDKSGLPSDRFSAERPEGSISTLTIQRTEQRDSAMYRCASSLARGTEAFFGQGTRLTVV.

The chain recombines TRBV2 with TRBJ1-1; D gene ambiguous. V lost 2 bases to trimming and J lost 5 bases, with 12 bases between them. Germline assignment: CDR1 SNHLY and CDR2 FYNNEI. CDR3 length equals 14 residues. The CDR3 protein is CASSEIRAATEAFF. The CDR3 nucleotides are TGTGCCAGCAGTGAAATAAGGGCGGCAACTGAAGCTTTCTTT.

CDR3: CASSGEGVRHGYTF. The CDR3 DNA reads TGTGCCAGCAGCGGTGAGGGAGTACGGCATGGCTACACCTTC. V usage is TRBV28 and J usage is TRBJ1-2; D unresolved. Trimming removed 6 bases from V and 6 bases from J, with 17 bases in between. Germline V gene lookup returns CDR1 MDHEN and CDR2 SYDVKM. The CDR3 spans 14 residues.

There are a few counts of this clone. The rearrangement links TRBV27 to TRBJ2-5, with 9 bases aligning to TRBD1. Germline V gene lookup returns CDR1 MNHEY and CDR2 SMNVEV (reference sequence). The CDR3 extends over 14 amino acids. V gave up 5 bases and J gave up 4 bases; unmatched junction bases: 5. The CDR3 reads CASSVQGALETQYF. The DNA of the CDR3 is TGTGCCAGCAGTGTACAGGGGGCTCTAGAGACCCAGTACTTC.

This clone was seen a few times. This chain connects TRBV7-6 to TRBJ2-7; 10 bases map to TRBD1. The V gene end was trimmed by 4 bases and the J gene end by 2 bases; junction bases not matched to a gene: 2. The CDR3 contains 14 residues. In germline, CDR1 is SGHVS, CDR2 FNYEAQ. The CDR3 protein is CASSWTGGTYEQYF. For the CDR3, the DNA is TGTGCCAGCAGCTGGACAGGGGGGACCTACGAGCAGTACTTC. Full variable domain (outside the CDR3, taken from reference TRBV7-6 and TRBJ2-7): GAGVSQSPRYKVTKRGQDVALRCDPISGHVSLYWYRQALGQGPEFLTYFNYEAQQDKSGLPNDRFSAERPEGSISTLTIQRTEQRDSAMYRCASSWTGGTYEQYFGPGTRLTVT.

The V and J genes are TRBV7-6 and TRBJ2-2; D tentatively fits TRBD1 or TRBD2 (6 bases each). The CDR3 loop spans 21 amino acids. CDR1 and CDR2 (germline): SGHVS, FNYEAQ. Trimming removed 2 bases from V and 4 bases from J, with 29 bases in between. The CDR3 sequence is CASSLTPGVGGTPFSTGELFF. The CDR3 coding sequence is TGTGCCAGCAGCTTAACACCCGGGGTAGGGGGGACGCCCTTTTCCACCGGGGAGCTGTTTTTT.

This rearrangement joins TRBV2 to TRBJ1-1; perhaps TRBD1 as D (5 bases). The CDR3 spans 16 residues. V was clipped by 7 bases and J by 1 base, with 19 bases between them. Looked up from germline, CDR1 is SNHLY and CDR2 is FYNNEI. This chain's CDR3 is CASTARGVLKNTEAFF. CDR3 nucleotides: TGTGCCAGCACCGCAAGAGGGGTTTTGAAGAACACTGAAGCTTTCTTT.

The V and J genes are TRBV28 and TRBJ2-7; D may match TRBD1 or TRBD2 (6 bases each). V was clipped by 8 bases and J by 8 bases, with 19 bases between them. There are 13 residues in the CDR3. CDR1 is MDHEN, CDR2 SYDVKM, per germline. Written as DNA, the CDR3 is TGTGCCAGCGGGCTCGGGGGCGCAAATCAGCAGTACTTC. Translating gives CASGLGGANQQYF.

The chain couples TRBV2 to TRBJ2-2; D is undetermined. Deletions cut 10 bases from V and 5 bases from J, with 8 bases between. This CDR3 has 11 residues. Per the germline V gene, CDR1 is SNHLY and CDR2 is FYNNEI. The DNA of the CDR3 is TGTGCCACCGCCTATACCGGGGAGCTGTTTTTT. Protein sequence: CATAYTGELFF.

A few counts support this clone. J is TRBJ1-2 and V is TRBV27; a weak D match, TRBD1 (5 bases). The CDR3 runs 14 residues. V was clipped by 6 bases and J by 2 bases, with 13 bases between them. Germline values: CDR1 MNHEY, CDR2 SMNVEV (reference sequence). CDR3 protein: CASRPPGGNYGYTF. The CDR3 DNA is TGTGCCAGCAGGCCTCCCGGGGGGAACTATGGCTACACCTTC.

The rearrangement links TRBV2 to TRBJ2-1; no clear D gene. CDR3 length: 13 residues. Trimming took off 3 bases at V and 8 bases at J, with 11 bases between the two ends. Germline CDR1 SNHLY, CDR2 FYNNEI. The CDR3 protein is CASSESPRDEQFF. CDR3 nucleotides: TGTGCCAGCAGTGAGAGCCCTCGTGATGAGCAGTTCTTC.

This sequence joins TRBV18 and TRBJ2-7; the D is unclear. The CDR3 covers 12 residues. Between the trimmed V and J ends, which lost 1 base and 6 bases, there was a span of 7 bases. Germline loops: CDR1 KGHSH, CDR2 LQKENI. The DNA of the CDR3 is TGTGCCAGCTCACCACGGGGTTTCGAGCAGTACTTC. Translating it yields CASSPRGFEQYF.

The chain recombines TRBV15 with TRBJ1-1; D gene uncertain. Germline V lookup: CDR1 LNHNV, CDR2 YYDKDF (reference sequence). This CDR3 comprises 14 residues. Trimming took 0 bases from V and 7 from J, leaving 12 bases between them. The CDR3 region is CATSRDIPAGEAFF. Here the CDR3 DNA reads TGTGCCACCAGCAGAGATATCCCGGCGGGTGAAGCTTTCTTT. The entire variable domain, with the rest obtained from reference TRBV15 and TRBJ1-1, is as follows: DAMVIQNPRYQVTQFGKPVTLSCSQTLNHNVMYWYQQKSSQAPKLLFHYYDKDFNNEADTPDNFQSRRPNTSFCFLDIRSPGLGDTAMYLCATSRDIPAGEAFFGQGTRLTVV.

The CDR3 sequence is CASSGQTTTGYNEQFF. CDR3 nucleotide sequence: TGTGCCAGCAGCGGCCAAACTACGACTGGATACAATGAGCAGTTCTTC. The chain combines TRBV21-1 with TRBJ2-1; the table's D call, TRBD2, has no DNA check behind it. TRBV21-1 is noted as a pseudogene. CDR3 length: 16 residues.

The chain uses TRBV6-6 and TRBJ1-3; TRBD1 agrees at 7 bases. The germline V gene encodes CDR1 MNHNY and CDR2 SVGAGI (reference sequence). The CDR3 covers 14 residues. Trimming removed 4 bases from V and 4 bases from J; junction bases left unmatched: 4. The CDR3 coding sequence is TGTGCCAGCAGTTCAGACAGGGTCGGAAACACCATATATTTT. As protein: CASSSDRVGNTIYF.

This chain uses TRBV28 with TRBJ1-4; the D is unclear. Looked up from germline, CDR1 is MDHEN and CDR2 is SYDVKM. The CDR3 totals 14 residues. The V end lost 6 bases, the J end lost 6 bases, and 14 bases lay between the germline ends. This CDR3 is CASSLGWRYEKLFF. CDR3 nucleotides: TGTGCCAGCAGCCTCGGATGGCGCTATGAAAAACTGTTTTTT.

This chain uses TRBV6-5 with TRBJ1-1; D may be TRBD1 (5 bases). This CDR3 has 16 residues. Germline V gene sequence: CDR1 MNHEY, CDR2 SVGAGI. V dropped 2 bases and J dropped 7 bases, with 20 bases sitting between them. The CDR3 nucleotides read TGTGCCAGCAGTTACGGGGATAGGGGCCAAGGAAGTGAAGCTTTCTTT. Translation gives CASSYGDRGQGSEAFF.

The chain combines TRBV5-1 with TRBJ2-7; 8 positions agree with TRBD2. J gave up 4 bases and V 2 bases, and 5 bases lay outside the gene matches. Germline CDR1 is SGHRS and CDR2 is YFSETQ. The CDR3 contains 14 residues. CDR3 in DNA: TGCGCCAGCAGCTTTCAAGCGGGGGATTACGAGCAGTACTTC. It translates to CASSFQAGDYEQYF.

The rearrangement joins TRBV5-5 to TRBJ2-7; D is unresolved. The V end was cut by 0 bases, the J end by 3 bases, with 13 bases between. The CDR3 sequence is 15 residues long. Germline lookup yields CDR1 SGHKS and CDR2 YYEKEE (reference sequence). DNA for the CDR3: TGTGCCAGCAGCTTGGCCGATGGCACCATCTACGAGCAGTACTTC. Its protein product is CASSLADGTIYEQYF. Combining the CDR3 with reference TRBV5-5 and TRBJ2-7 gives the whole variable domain DAGVTQSPTHLIKTRGQQVTLRCSPISGHKSVSWYQQVLGQGPQFIFQYYEKEERGRGNFPDRFSARQFPNYSSELNVNALLLGDSALYLCASSLADGTIYEQYFGPGTRLTVT.

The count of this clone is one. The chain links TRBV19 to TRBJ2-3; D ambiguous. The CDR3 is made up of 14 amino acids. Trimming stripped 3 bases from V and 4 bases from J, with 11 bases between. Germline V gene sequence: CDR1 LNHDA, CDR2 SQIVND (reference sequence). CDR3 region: CASSIGVRADTQYF. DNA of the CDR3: TGTGCCAGTAGTATTGGGGTGAGAGCAGATACGCAGTATTTT.

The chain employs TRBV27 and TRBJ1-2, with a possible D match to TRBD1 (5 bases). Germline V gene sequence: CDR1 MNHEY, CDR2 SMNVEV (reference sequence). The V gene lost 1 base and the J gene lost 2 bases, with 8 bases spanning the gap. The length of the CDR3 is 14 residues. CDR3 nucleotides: TGTGCCAGCAGTTTATTCCGGGACAACTATGGCTACACCTTC. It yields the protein CASSLFRDNYGYTF.